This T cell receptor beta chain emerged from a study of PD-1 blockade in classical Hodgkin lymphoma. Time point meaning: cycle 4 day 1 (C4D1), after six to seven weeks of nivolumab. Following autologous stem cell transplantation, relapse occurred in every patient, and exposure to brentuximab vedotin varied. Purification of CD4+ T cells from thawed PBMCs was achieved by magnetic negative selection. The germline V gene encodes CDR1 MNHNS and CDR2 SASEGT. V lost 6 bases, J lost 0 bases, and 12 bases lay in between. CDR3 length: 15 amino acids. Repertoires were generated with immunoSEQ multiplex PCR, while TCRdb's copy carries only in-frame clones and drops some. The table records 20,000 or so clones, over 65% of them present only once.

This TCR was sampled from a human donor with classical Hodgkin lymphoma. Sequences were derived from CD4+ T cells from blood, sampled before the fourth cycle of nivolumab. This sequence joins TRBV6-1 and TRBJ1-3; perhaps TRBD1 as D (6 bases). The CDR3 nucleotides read TGTGCCAGCAGGTCGGGACATAGCTCTGGAAACACCATATATTTT. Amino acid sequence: CASRSGHSSGNTIYF.